This T cell receptor beta chain stems from a study of T cell changes during pregnancy in multiple sclerosis. The CDR3 runs to 16 residues. Germline V gene sequence: CDR1 SGHTA, CDR2 FQGNSA. V lost 5 bases to trimming and J lost 1 base, with 17 bases between them. The method was immunoSEQ multiplex PCR; TCRdb's version includes in-frame clones alone and lacks a portion of them. The repertoire holds about 36,000 clones, with roughly 93% as singletons. This TCR was sampled from a female donor with multiple sclerosis, enrolled in a pregnancy study. V usage is TRBV7-2 and J usage is TRBJ1-1; maybe TRBD1 (5 bases). Sequenced material: CD4+ T cells from peripheral blood mononuclear cells, taken in the first trimester of pregnancy. The CDR3 sequence: CASSLKGWRGNTEAFF. DNA of the CDR3: TGTGCCAGCAGCCTAAAGGGGTGGCGGGGGAACACTGAAGCTTTCTTT.